The entry below describes one T cell receptor (beta chain). This sample stems from a study of blood T cell repertoires in COVID-19. Looking at the study overall: From the United States, Italy and Spain came samples of acute and convalescent COVID-19. T cells, B-cell-depleted T cells, or PBMCs supplied cDNA or gDNA.

CDR3 length: 14 amino acids. Trimming removed 4 bases at V and 8 bases at J, with 14 bases between. Germline CDR1 is SEHNR and CDR2 is FQNEAQ (reference sequence). In the authors' methods: Estimation of nucleated cell counts relied on the amplification of reference gene primers. Sequencing used immunoSEQ multiplex PCR; TCRdb keeps in-frame clones, though not all of them. V and J calls and clone size are those listed in that table; D and trimming were worked out from the DNA. The data contain under 80,000 clones, 80% of them singletons. The J gene is TRBJ1-4, the V gene TRBV7-9; possibly TRBD1 for D (5 bases). This receptor was taken from a human donor in a cohort sampled during active COVID-19. Material for sequencing was peripheral blood. Here the CDR3 reads CASSSAGGGEKLFF. In DNA form, the CDR3 reads TGTGCCAGCAGCTCGGCGGGGGGTGGGGAAAAACTGTTTTTT.